These 21 T cell receptor beta chains originate from one sample sequenced in a study of T cell repertoires in cytomegalovirus infection. TCRdb reprocessed the reads via MiXCR and lists one record per CDR3 protein. The table has approximately 730,000 distinct CDR3 sequences, under 35% seen once. Their cognate antigens are unknown. The specimen comprised cultured CD8+ T cells from PBMCs, sampled from culture after CMV antigen stimulation. These receptors were obtained from a human donor in good health (CMV status not recorded). Some clones in this sample may be carry-over from other donors' samples.

The rearrangement uses TRBV4-3 and TRBJ1-2, with 10 bases fitting TRBD1. This CDR3 has 15 amino acids. The V gene end was trimmed by 1 base and the J gene end by 3 bases; junction bases not matched to a gene: 2. From germline, CDR1 is LGHNA and CDR2 YSLEER. Here the CDR3 reads CASSQATGGYYGYTF. The CDR3 nucleotides read TGCGCCAGCAGCCAAGCGACAGGGGGCTACTATGGCTACACCTTC.

The V call is TRBV9, the J call TRBJ2-3, with 9 bases identical to TRBD2. The CDR3 has 13 amino acids. Germline assignment: CDR1 SGDLS and CDR2 YYNGEE. After removal of 4 bases from V and 9 bases from J, the junction contained 6 bases not matched to a gene. The CDR3 DNA sequence: TGTGCCAGCAGCACCCGACTAGCGGCCACGCAGTATTTT. Its translation is CASSTRLAATQYF. Filled out from reference TRBV9 and TRBJ2-3, the complete variable domain reads DSGVTQTPKHLITATGQRVTLRCSPRSGDLSVYWYQQSLDQGLQFLIQYYNGEERAKGNILERFSAQQFPDLHSELNLSSLELGDSALYFCASSTRLAATQYFGPGTRLTVL.

This clonotype was found a few times. This chain joins TRBV5-6 and TRBJ1-5, with TRBD1 as a possible D gene (6 bases). Germline CDR1 SGHDT, CDR2 YYEEEE. V shed 4 bases and J shed 9 bases, with 14 bases lying between them. This CDR3 comprises 13 residues. DNA for the CDR3: TGTGCCAGCAGCCTTGGGGGGGGCTGGCCCCAGCATTTT. It encodes CASSLGGGWPQHF.

The chain joins TRBV4-3 to TRBJ2-6, with D possibly TRBD2 on 7 matching bases. The CDR3 sequence is 16 residues long. The germline V gene encodes CDR1 LGHNA and CDR2 YSLEER. Trimming pared 3 bases from V and 3 bases from J, leaving 12 bases between. In DNA, the CDR3 is TGCGCCAGCAGCCAGAAGGGGGGGGGTGGGGCCAACGTCCTGACTTTC. Translated, it gives CASSQKGGGGANVLTF.

This clonotype occurred a few times. J is TRBJ2-5 and V is TRBV7-9, with 9 nucleotides matching TRBD1. With V trimmed by 1 base and J by 0 bases, 6 bases remained unmatched. This CDR3 region has 17 residues. The germline V gene encodes CDR1 SEHNR and CDR2 FQNEAQ (reference sequence). CDR3 in amino acids: CASSLVGQGPHQETQYF. The DNA for the CDR3 is TGTGCCAGCAGCTTAGTCGGACAGGGGCCCCACCAAGAGACCCAGTACTTC.

V gene TRBV27 combines with J gene TRBJ2-7, with D maybe TRBD1 (5 bases). CDR1 is MNHEY, CDR2 SMNVEV, per germline (reference sequence). With 8 bases removed from V and 4 bases from J, the gap between germline ends came to 15 bases. This CDR3 contains 13 residues. Here the CDR3 reads CASGKGVAYEQYF. For the CDR3, the DNA is TGTGCCAGCGGGAAAGGGGTTGCATACGAGCAGTACTTC.

The chain links TRBV27 to TRBJ1-2; the D is unclear. V lost 8 bases and J 8 bases, leaving 12 bases between the germline ends. The CDR3 covers 11 residues. Germline V gives CDR1 MNHEY, CDR2 SMNVEV (reference sequence). The CDR3 DNA is TGTGCCAGCCGAACCCCCAACGGCTACACCTTC. It codes for CASRTPNGYTF.

This clonotype is a singleton in its sample. The chain employs TRBV27 and TRBJ2-2; D possibly corresponds to TRBD1 (6 bases). CDR1 and CDR2 from the germline V gene are MNHEY and SMNVEV (reference sequence). The V gene lost 5 bases and the J gene lost 7 bases, with 14 bases spanning the gap. CDR3 length: 14 amino acids. The CDR3 sequence: CASSATGIGGELFF. CDR3 sequence (DNA): TGTGCCAGCAGTGCCACAGGGATCGGCGGGGAGCTGTTTTTT.

Many counts were recorded for this clonotype. The chain combines TRBV12-3 or TRBV12-4 with TRBJ2-1; 13 bases align to TRBD2. The CDR3 sequence is 15 residues long. V dropped 5 bases and J dropped 7; count of bases not matched to a gene: 5. The CDR3 nucleotides read TGTGCCAGCAGTGGACTAGCGGGGGCCTGGAATGAGCAGTTCTTC. It yields the protein CASSGLAGAWNEQFF.

J is TRBJ2-7 and V is TRBV19; D is ambiguous. CDR3 size: 14 residues. V lost 3 bases and J 4 bases, leaving 13 bases between the germline ends. Germline loops: CDR1 LNHDA, CDR2 SQIVND (reference sequence). The CDR3 sequence is CASSIRPVGYEQYF. CDR3 nucleotide sequence: TGTGCCAGTAGTATCCGTCCGGTGGGATACGAGCAGTACTTC.

This clonotype has ten or more counts. This chain links TRBV12-3 or TRBV12-4 with TRBJ2-7, with TRBD1 identical over 7 bases. CDR3 length equals 15 residues. V shed 6 bases and J 0 bases; nucleotides not matched to a gene: 8. In DNA form, the CDR3 reads TGTGCCAGCAGCCTGACAGGGTGGGGCTCCTACGAGCAGTACTTC. This sequence encodes CASSLTGWGSYEQYF.

The rearrangement joins TRBV28 to TRBJ2-7, with 12 bases fitting TRBD2. With V trimmed by 6 bases and J by 3 bases, 18 bases remained unmatched. The CDR3 sequence is 19 residues long. The germline CDR1 and CDR2 sequences are MDHEN and SYDVKM. CDR3 region: CASRPGATYRLAGDYEQYV. CDR3 nucleotides: TGTGCCAGCAGACCCGGGGCGACGTACCGACTAGCGGGGGACTACGAGCAGTACGTC.

This clonotype was detected only a few times. The CDR3 DNA reads TGTGCCAGCAGTTACGGCGGACAGGGGCCGTATAGCAATCAGCCCCAGCATTTT. This translates into CASSYGGQGPYSNQPQHF. This sequence joins TRBV6-5 and TRBJ1-5; 9 bases match TRBD1. The CDR3 is 18 residues long. CDR1 is MNHEY and CDR2 is SVGAGI in the germline V gene. V was pared by 2 bases and J by 0 bases, with 8 bases of the junction left unmatched.

This clonotype was seen ten or more times. The chain recombines TRBV7-8 with TRBJ1-1; perhaps TRBD1 as D (5 bases). Deletions cut 5 bases from V and 1 base from J, with 11 bases between. CDR1 is SGHVS, CDR2 FQNEAQ, per germline. This CDR3 comprises 14 residues. The CDR3 spells CASSLITGNTEAFF. The CDR3 region has the DNA TGTGCCAGCAGCCTTATTACAGGGAACACTGAAGCTTTCTTT.

The V and J genes are TRBV6-5 and TRBJ2-7, with 10 bases lining up with TRBD1. The CDR3 runs to 16 residues. V shed 5 bases and J 0 bases; nucleotides not matched to a gene: 7. Germline loops: CDR1 MNHEY, CDR2 SVGAGI. The CDR3 spells CASSPQGQGSSYEQYF. In DNA, the CDR3 is TGTGCCAGCAGTCCCCAGGGACAGGGGAGCTCCTACGAGCAGTACTTC.

This clonotype was observed a few times. The chain joins TRBV6-1 to TRBJ2-3; tentative D call: TRBD2 (5 bases). Between the trimmed V and J ends, which lost 4 bases and 6 bases, there was a span of 17 bases. Germline values: CDR1 MNHNS, CDR2 SASEGT. CDR3 length: 15 amino acids. The CDR3 region is CASSVRGIPRDTQYF. CDR3 coding DNA: TGTGCCAGCAGTGTACGAGGGATTCCTCGGGATACGCAGTATTTT.

This chain links TRBV12-3 or TRBV12-4 with TRBJ2-1; D call uncertain. The germline V and J ends were trimmed by 8 bases and 8 bases, with 13 bases remaining between them. The CDR3 has 12 amino acids. CDR3 DNA: TGTGCCAGCGCCCCTTTGGTCCATGAGCAGTTCTTC. The encoded protein is CASAPLVHEQFF.

V and J are TRBV6-1 and TRBJ2-1; 14 nucleotides agree with TRBD2. With V trimmed by 5 bases and J by 7 bases, 10 bases remained unmatched. The germline gives CDR1 MNHNS, CDR2 SASEGT. The CDR3 length is 17 residues. The DNA of the CDR3 is TGTGCCAGCAGTCGGACTAGCGGGGGGCCAATGGTGAATGAGCAGTTCTTC. It yields the protein CASSRTSGGPMVNEQFF.

Comment on this clonotype: The junction differs from germline at one of its ends, possibly a read error. The chain recombines TRBV27 with TRBJ2-2, with D possibly being TRBD2 (6 bases). The CDR3 is 13 amino acids. Germline values: CDR1 MNHEY, CDR2 SMNVEV (reference sequence). As DNA, the CDR3 is TGTGCCAGCAGTTGGACTAACAACGGGGAGCTGTTTTTT. Translating gives CASSWTNNGELFF.

The V call is TRBV7-3, the J call TRBJ1-1; D possibly corresponds to TRBD1 (6 bases). Germline V gene sequence: CDR1 SGHTA, CDR2 FQGTGA. The CDR3 spans 13 residues. DNA for the CDR3: TGTGTCACCAAGGGGGGGCCGAACACTGAAGCTTTCTTT. Translating gives CVTKGGPNTEAFF.

The CDR3 reads CASSRSPIGLSNYGYTF. In DNA form, the CDR3 reads TGTGCCAGCTCTCGCAGTCCTATCGGGCTCTCAAACTATGGCTACACCTTC. This chain joins TRBV28 and TRBJ1-2, with unresolved D. The germline V gene encodes CDR1 MDHEN and CDR2 SYDVKM. Trimming took 8 bases from V and 2 from J, leaving 24 bases between them. There are 17 residues in the CDR3.